This T cell receptor beta chain comes out of a study of T-cell memory formation after mild COVID-19. In its sample, this clonotype was seen a few times. Germline CDR1 and CDR2: SNHLY and FYNNEI. V gave up 6 bases and J gave up 3 bases; unmatched junction bases: 8. The CDR3 extends over 14 amino acids. Each CDR3 protein gets one entry after TCRdb re-called the 5' RACE reads with MiXCR. The sample includes around 370,000 distinct CDR3 sequences, under 25% of them seen just once. The source material was PBMCs or a T cell subset sorted from them (not recorded which). V is TRBV2 and J is TRBJ2-7, with TRBD1 matching 7 bases. This clonotype was sampled from an adult woman who had mild COVID-19 (a few samples of this study predate the infection). Cell type and time point are not known. CDR3 loop: CASRPGTESYEQYF. The CDR3 DNA sequence: TGTGCCAGCAGACCAGGGACAGAGAGCTACGAGCAGTACTTC.